The 23 T cell receptor beta chains below were found in one sample sequenced in a study of T cell responses to AZD1222 COVID-19 vaccine. Generated by immunoSEQ multiplex PCR, the TCRdb table keeps only in-frame clones and is missing some. The repertoire holds over 150,000 clones, with roughly 92% as singletons. The sample consisted of peripheral blood, taken on day 0 of AZD1222 vaccination. These receptors originate from an adult in good health.

V and J are TRBV24-1 and TRBJ1-5, with a weak D call TRBD1 (6 bases). Germline V gene sequence: CDR1 KGHDR, CDR2 SFDVKD. The CDR3 consists of 17 residues. The V gene lost 4 bases and the J gene lost 1 base, with 16 bases spanning the gap. The CDR3 DNA follows: TGTGCCACCAGTGACCCGGGGCAGGGGATAAGCAATCAGCCCCAGCATTTT. It is translated as CATSDPGQGISNQPQHF.

The rearrangement uses TRBV27 and TRBJ2-7; D may correspond to TRBD1 or TRBD2 (5 bases each). Germline V gives CDR1 MNHEY, CDR2 SMNVEV (reference sequence). This CDR3 region has 13 residues. V was pared by 5 bases and J by 3 bases, with 11 bases between. The chain's CDR3 is CASSTGPNYEQYF. The DNA of the CDR3 is TGTGCCAGCAGTACGGGACCCAACTACGAGCAGTACTTC.

This chain links TRBV9 with TRBJ2-3, with 8 nucleotides matching TRBD1. The CDR3 loop spans 15 amino acids. The V and J ends lost 0 bases and 4 bases, in that order; junction bases with no gene match: 4. Looked up from germline, CDR1 is SGDLS and CDR2 is YYNGEE. The CDR3 nucleotides read TGTGCCAGCAGCGTAGTCACAGGGGGGTCAGATACGCAGTATTTT. Encoded protein: CASSVVTGGSDTQYF.

The chain carries TRBV11-3 and TRBJ1-5; unclear D gene. With 6 bases removed from V and 4 bases from J, the gap between germline ends came to 13 bases. This CDR3 region has 14 residues. Looked up from germline, CDR1 is SGHNT and CDR2 is YENEEA. The CDR3 DNA sequence: TGTGCCAGCAGTCCAGCGGGGATTAATCAGCCCCAGCATTTT. Its translation: CASSPAGINQPQHF.

The CDR3 here is CASSLQGSHEQYF. In DNA form, the CDR3 reads TGTGCCAGCAGTTTACAGGGGAGCCACGAGCAGTACTTC. The chain employs TRBV12-3 or TRBV12-4 and TRBJ2-7; maybe TRBD1 (6 bases). The length of the CDR3 is 13 residues. The V end was cut by 2 bases, the J end by 5 bases, with 10 bases between.

V usage is TRBV7-8 and J usage is TRBJ2-1; 16 bases line up with TRBD2. J was trimmed by 4 bases and V by 5 bases; bases with no gene match: 5. The germline CDR1 and CDR2 sequences are SGHVS and FQNEAQ. CDR3 size: 17 residues. The CDR3 sequence: CASSPGLAGGEYNEQFF. CDR3 coding DNA: TGTGCCAGCAGCCCGGGACTAGCGGGGGGGGAATACAATGAGCAGTTCTTC. The variable domain in full, with the rest retrieved from reference TRBV7-8 and TRBJ2-1, is GAGVSQSPRYKVAKRGQDVALRCDPISGHVSLFWYQQALGQGPEFLTYFQNEAQLDKSGLPSDRFFAERPEGSVSTLKIQRTQQEDSAVYLCASSPGLAGGEYNEQFFGPGTRLTVL.

This clone was observed once. V gene TRBV28 combines with J gene TRBJ1-2, with D maybe TRBD1 (5 bases). V lost 3 bases and J lost 2, with 10 bases in between. The CDR3 length is 14 residues. Germline values: CDR1 MDHEN, CDR2 SYDVKM. The CDR3 reads CASSLTGPNYGYTF. The CDR3 DNA sequence: TGTGCCAGCAGTTTGACGGGACCCAACTATGGCTACACCTTC.

The chain combines TRBV7-9 with TRBJ2-1; 10 nucleotides agree with TRBD2. J was trimmed by 7 bases and V by 1 base; bases with no gene match: 7. This CDR3 region has 16 residues. Per the germline V gene, CDR1 is SEHNR and CDR2 is FQNEAQ (reference sequence). The CDR3 DNA reads TGTGCCAGCAGCTTAGGAACTAGCGGGGTTGTGAATGAGCAGTTCTTC. This gives the protein CASSLGTSGVVNEQFF.

The chain links TRBV11-2 to TRBJ2-2, with TRBD2 identical over 9 bases. CDR3 size: 15 residues. V lost 5 bases, J lost 5 bases, and 6 bases stayed unmatched. Germline assignment: CDR1 SGHAT and CDR2 FQNNGV. The DNA of the CDR3 is TGTGCCAGCAGCCCTAGCGGGATGAGGACCGGGGAGCTGTTTTTT. Encoded protein: CASSPSGMRTGELFF.

This clone was observed a few times. J is TRBJ1-5 and V is TRBV19, with D possibly TRBD1 on 5 matching bases. The CDR3 length is 14 residues. Trimming took 6 bases from V and 6 from J, leaving 15 bases between them. CDR1 is LNHDA and CDR2 is SQIVND in the germline V gene (reference sequence). The CDR3 coding sequence is TGTGCCAGTAGGAGGGGCAGAAGGGCTCAGCCCCAGCATTTT. This sequence encodes CASRRGRRAQPQHF.

This sequence joins TRBV9 and TRBJ1-1, with D tentatively TRBD1 (6 bases). The ends were cut back, 3 bases at V and 1 base at J, with 19 bases in the middle. Germline V gene sequence: CDR1 SGDLS, CDR2 YYNGEE. The CDR3 totals 17 residues. This chain's CDR3 is CASSAETPGHPNTEAFF. In DNA form, the CDR3 reads TGTGCCAGCAGCGCGGAAACCCCGGGACACCCGAACACTGAAGCTTTCTTT.

The V gene is TRBV11-3, the J gene TRBJ2-7; no clear D gene. The CDR3 extends over 9 amino acids. The V gene's germline CDR1 is SGHNT and CDR2 YENEEA. The V end was cut by 8 bases, the J end by 7 bases, with 6 bases between. This chain's CDR3 is CASLREQYF. In nucleotides, the CDR3 is TGTGCCAGCTTGAGGGAGCAGTACTTC.

The gene calls are TRBV4-1 and TRBJ2-3; 11 nucleotides line up with TRBD2. This CDR3 region has 16 residues. After removal of 5 bases from V and 4 bases from J, the junction contained 8 bases not matched to a gene. From germline, CDR1 is MGHRA and CDR2 YSYEKL. The CDR3 sequence is CASSRVLAGASDTQYF. The CDR3 DNA reads as TGCGCCAGCAGCAGGGTACTAGCGGGGGCCTCAGATACGCAGTATTTT.

The V call is TRBV24-1, the J call TRBJ2-6; 7 bases map to TRBD2. Germline trimming cut 4 bases from V and 10 bases from J; bases unmatched to any gene: 6. The germline V gene has CDR1 KGHDR and CDR2 SFDVKD. This CDR3 comprises 14 residues. The CDR3 sequence is CATSDQSGRNVLTF. As DNA, the CDR3 is TGTGCCACCAGTGACCAATCCGGGAGGAACGTCCTGACTTTC.

This clone showed up just once. The rearrangement uses TRBV12-3 or TRBV12-4 and TRBJ1-5, with D maybe TRBD1 (6 bases). Deletions cut 5 bases from V and 4 bases from J, with 9 bases between. The CDR3 is 13 residues long. The CDR3 region is CASSRQENQPQHF. The DNA of the CDR3 is TGTGCCAGCAGTAGACAGGAGAATCAGCCCCAGCATTTT.

The genes are TRBV3-1 (or the pseudogene TRBV3-2) and TRBJ2-1; D is unresolved. The V gene's germline CDR1 is LGHDT and CDR2 YNNKEL (reference sequence). This CDR3 comprises 12 residues. V shed 8 bases and J shed 0 bases, with 5 bases lying between them. CDR3 sequence: CASEASYNEQFF. CDR3 nucleotide sequence: TGTGCCAGCGAGGCCTCCTACAATGAGCAGTTCTTC.

This chain links TRBV16 with TRBJ2-1, with 8 positions matching TRBD1. The CDR3 loop spans 14 amino acids. The germline V gene encodes CDR1 KGHSY and CDR2 FQNENV. With V trimmed by 1 base and J by 5 bases, 1 base remained unmatched. The CDR3 reads CASSQLQGDNEQFF. CDR3 nucleotide sequence: TGTGCCAGCAGCCAATTACAGGGGGACAATGAGCAGTTCTTC. Drawing the rest from reference TRBV16 and TRBJ2-1, the complete variable domain is GEEVAQTPKHLVRGEGQKAKLYCAPIKGHSYVFWYQQVLKNEFKFLISFQNENVFDETGMPKERFSAKCLPNSPCSLEIQATKLEDSAVYFCASSQLQGDNEQFFGPGTRLTVL.

This chain links TRBV6-5 with TRBJ2-7; possibly TRBD2 for D (5 bases). Deletions cut 8 bases from V and 0 bases from J, with 14 bases between. The V gene's germline CDR1 is MNHEY and CDR2 SVGAGI. The CDR3 spans 14 residues. CDR3: CASAVPGYSYEQYF. Here the CDR3 DNA reads TGTGCCAGCGCCGTTCCGGGATACTCCTACGAGCAGTACTTC.

This rearrangement joins TRBV30 to TRBJ1-4; no clear D. The CDR3 runs 15 residues. Germline V gene sequence: CDR1 GTSNPN, CDR2 SVGIG (reference sequence). The ends were cut back, 0 bases at V and 5 bases at J, with 13 bases in the middle. The DNA for the CDR3 is TGTGCCTGGAGTGTAATACCAGCTCAGAATGAAAAACTGTTTTTT. Protein product: CAWSVIPAQNEKLFF.

This clone has more than one count but fewer than ten. The chain combines TRBV7-2 with TRBJ2-3; perhaps TRBD1 as D (5 bases). V dropped 3 bases and J dropped 2 bases, with 15 bases sitting between them. The germline V gene has CDR1 SGHTA and CDR2 FQGNSA. CDR3 length equals 16 residues. The CDR3 loop reads CASSFRVPSLTDTQYF. In nucleotides, the CDR3 is TGTGCCAGCAGCTTCAGGGTTCCCTCCCTCACAGATACGCAGTATTTT.

The rearrangement links TRBV7-3 to TRBJ1-6; 7 nucleotides match TRBD1. Germline V gene lookup returns CDR1 SGHTA and CDR2 FQGTGA. The CDR3 sequence is 14 residues long. V was pared by 5 bases and J by 6 bases, with 4 bases of the junction left unmatched. The CDR3 loop is CASSRDSFNSPLHF. In nucleotides, the CDR3 is TGTGCCAGCAGCCGGGACAGCTTTAATTCACCCCTCCACTTT.

This clone occurred a few times. The chain carries TRBV6-5 and TRBJ2-4, with a weak D call TRBD2 (5 bases). Trimming took 7 bases from V and 6 from J, leaving 10 bases between them. The CDR3 has 12 residues. The germline V gene encodes CDR1 MNHEY and CDR2 SVGAGI. The CDR3 DNA follows: TGTGCCAGCACTTCCCGGGGAAACATTCAGTACTTC. Residues: CASTSRGNIQYF.

The chain links TRBV14 to TRBJ2-1; the match to TRBD1 covers 9 bases. This CDR3 comprises 16 residues. Germline V gene lookup returns CDR1 SGHDN and CDR2 FVKESK. J gave up 7 bases and V 3 bases, and 10 bases lay outside the gene matches. CDR3 region: CASSHKRGQGGNEQFF. The CDR3 nucleotides are TGTGCCAGCAGCCACAAAAGGGGACAGGGAGGAAATGAGCAGTTCTTC. The complete variable domain, with remaining parts taken from reference TRBV14 and TRBJ2-1, reads EAGVTQFPSHSVIEKGQTVTLRCDPISGHDNLYWYRRVMGKEIKFLLHFVKESKQDESGMPNNRFLAERTGGTYSTLKVQPAELEDSGVYFCASSHKRGQGGNEQFFGPGTRLTVL.